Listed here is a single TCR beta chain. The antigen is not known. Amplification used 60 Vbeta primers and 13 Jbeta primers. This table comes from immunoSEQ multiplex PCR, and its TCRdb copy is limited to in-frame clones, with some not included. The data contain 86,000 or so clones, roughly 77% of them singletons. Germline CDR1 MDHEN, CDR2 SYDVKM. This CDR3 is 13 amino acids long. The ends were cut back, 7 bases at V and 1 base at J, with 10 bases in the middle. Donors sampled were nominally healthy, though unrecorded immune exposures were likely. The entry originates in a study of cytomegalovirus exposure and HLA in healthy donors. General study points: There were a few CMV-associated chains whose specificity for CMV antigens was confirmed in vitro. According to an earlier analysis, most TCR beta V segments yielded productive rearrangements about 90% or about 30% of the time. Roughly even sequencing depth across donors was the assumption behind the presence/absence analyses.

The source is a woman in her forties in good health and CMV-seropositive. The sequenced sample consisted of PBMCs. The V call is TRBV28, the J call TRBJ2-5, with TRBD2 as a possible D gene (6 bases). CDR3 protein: CASKDGGQETQYF. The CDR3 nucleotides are TGTGCCAGCAAGGACGGGGGCCAAGAGACCCAGTACTTC.